The present T cell receptor beta chain was sequenced within a study of T cells in Graves' hyperthyroidism and ophthalmopathy. Study observations and caveats: Most expanded thyroid clonotypes above 0.001 recurred in blood.

The authors deemed Graves' hyperthyroidism stable absent ophthalmopathy progression within 18 months. The patients, who ranged from 18 to 65 in age, presented with newly diagnosed hyperthyroidism lasting under 2 months. Template material for amplifying TCR beta CDR3 regions consisted of RNA transcripts. During a first-round RT-PCR of the TCR CDR3, the HTBI primer set was used. TCRdb used MiXCR to reprocess the multiplex PCR reads, holding one entry per CDR3 protein. Of about 290,000 distinct CDR3 sequences in the sample, roughly an eighth were seen once. CDR3 length: 14 amino acids. The germline CDR1 and CDR2 sequences are MDHEN and SYDVKM. The ends were cut back, 1 base at V and 7 bases at J, with 11 bases in the middle. There are many counts of this clonotype. As yet, its antigen is unknown.

The sample comprised blood. The chain recombines TRBV28 with TRBJ2-1; tentatively, D is TRBD1 or TRBD2 (6 bases each). The sequence was collected from a woman in her thirties or forties with Graves' hyperthyroidism. DNA for the CDR3: TGTGCCAGCAGTTTATCCGGGGGCTTGAATGAGCAGTTCTTC. Translated, it gives CASSLSGGLNEQFF.